Given below is one T cell receptor (beta chain) in context. Individuals drawn from 20 to 25 US areas were about 18 to 95 years old. Which cohort a participant joined came from the clinical history participants gave. The data stem from a study of blood T cell repertoires in COVID-19. On the study more broadly: Some COVID-19 samples were acute and others convalescent; all came from the United States, Italy and Spain.

In the authors' workflow: Amplifying reference gene primers gave estimates of nucleated cell counts. Assay used: immunoSEQ multiplex PCR; TCRdb lists only in-frame clones, some missing. V and J calls and clone size come straight from that table; D and trimming were deduced from the DNA. The sample lists around 330,000 clones; roughly 87% were seen once. Germline V gene sequence: CDR1 SGHVS, CDR2 FQNEAQ. CDR3 length: 13 residues. V dropped 7 bases and J dropped 11; count of bases not matched to a gene: 13. The sample consisted of PBMCs or T cells enriched from blood (not recorded which). This chain connects TRBV7-8 to TRBJ1-1, with 7 bases aligning to TRBD1. The sequence derives from a young woman who had recovered from COVID-19. CDR3: CASTRRAGTAAFF. The CDR3 coding sequence is TGTGCCAGCACCCGAAGAGCTGGGACAGCTGCTTTCTTT.